A single sample is the source of the 6 T cell receptor beta chains below, sequenced in a study of radiotherapy plus CTLA-4 blockade in lung cancer. Method: immunoSEQ multiplex PCR; TCRdb's copy keeps in-frame clones and lacks some. The data contain under 110,000 clones, over 75% of them seen just once; the ten biggest clones take up about 2.2%. Sequencing was performed on peripheral blood, taken from a patient treated with radiotherapy plus ipilimumab. These receptors were obtained from a human donor with non-small cell lung cancer that progressed on radiotherapy plus ipilimumab. Some clones in this sample may be carry-over from other donors' samples.

The chain links TRBV7-9 to TRBJ2-7; the D gene is possibly TRBD1 (5 bases). The CDR3 sequence is 14 residues long. Germline V gene sequence: CDR1 SEHNR, CDR2 FQNEAQ (reference sequence). With 6 bases removed from V and 6 bases from J, the gap between germline ends came to 18 bases. The chain's CDR3 is CASSRSPGFGEQYF. In nucleotides, the CDR3 is TGTGCCAGCAGTAGATCTCCAGGGTTTGGCGAGCAGTACTTC. The whole variable domain, filled in from reference TRBV7-9 and TRBJ2-7, reads DTGVSQNPRHKITKRGQNVTFRCDPISEHNRLYWYRQTLGQGPEFLTYFQNEAQLEKSRLLSDRFSAERPKGSFSTLEIQRTEQGDSAMYLCASSRSPGFGEQYFGPGTRLTVT.

The chain links TRBV28 to TRBJ2-5; 7 bases match TRBD1. This CDR3 region has 12 residues. The V segment lost 8 bases and the J segment 5 bases; nucleotides outside the gene matches: 5. Germline lookup yields CDR1 MDHEN and CDR2 SYDVKM. CDR3 sequence: CASGDSMETQYF. CDR3 bases: TGTGCCAGCGGGGACAGTATGGAGACCCAGTACTTC.

The rearrangement uses TRBV6-1 and TRBJ1-2, with D hard to call. Trimming stripped 1 base from V and 4 bases from J, with 4 bases between. This CDR3 is 12 amino acids long. The V gene's germline CDR1 is MNHNS and CDR2 SASEGT. The CDR3 spells CASSEGTYGYTF. For the CDR3, the DNA is TGTGCCAGCAGTGAAGGGACCTATGGCTACACCTTC.

The chain couples TRBV19 to TRBJ2-7; D may be TRBD1 or TRBD2 (5 bases each). The germline V and J ends were trimmed by 7 bases and 3 bases, with 19 bases remaining between them. CDR3 length: 15 amino acids. Germline CDR1 reads LNHDA; CDR2 reads SQIVND (reference sequence). CDR3 sequence reads: CASTSRGSRGYEQYF. The CDR3 nucleotides are TGTGCCAGTACCTCGAGGGGCTCCCGGGGCTACGAGCAGTACTTC.

V gene TRBV6-1 combines with J gene TRBJ1-3; the match to TRBD1 covers 7 bases. The V segment lost 5 bases and the J segment 2 bases; nucleotides outside the gene matches: 3. CDR3 size: 14 residues. Germline V gene sequence: CDR1 MNHNS, CDR2 SASEGT. CDR3 bases: TGTGCCAGCAGTTTCGACAGGGCTGGAAACACCATATATTTT. It translates to CASSFDRAGNTIYF.

The V gene is TRBV30, the J gene TRBJ2-1; TRBD2 might be the D (5 bases). Trimming took off 5 bases at V and 0 bases at J, with 14 bases between the two ends. The germline V gene encodes CDR1 GTSNPN and CDR2 SVGIG (reference sequence). The CDR3 runs to 15 residues. CDR3 DNA: TGTGCCTGGCTGCCGGGGTTGAGCTCCTACAATGAGCAGTTCTTC. Translation gives CAWLPGLSSYNEQFF.